The clone carrying this TCR beta chain was detected ten times or more. TCRdb reprocessed the RT-PCR reads with MiXCR, giving one entry per CDR3 protein. The sample lists around 700,000 distinct CDR3 sequences; more than 13% were seen once. The CDR3 is made up of 14 amino acids. V was cut by 3 bases and J by 1 base, with 9 bases left in between. Germline V CDR1 and CDR2: SGHVS, FNYEAQ. Specimen: memory CD4+ T cells from blood. This sequence originates from a female donor in good health, serving as a healthy control. This chain links TRBV7-6 with TRBJ1-1; unclear D gene. CDR3 region: CASSFGDQNTEAFF. CDR3 in DNA: TGTGCCAGCAGCTTTGGGGATCAGAACACTGAAGCTTTCTTT.